These 5 T cell receptor beta chains share one sample of origin, sequenced in a study of OX40 agonist ivuxolimab in advanced cancers. The repertoire was sequenced with immunoSEQ multiplex PCR; TCRdb's copy has only in-frame clones and lacks some. The table includes under 85,000 clones, approximately 92% detected once. Specimen: CD4+ or CD8+ T cells sorted from blood, collected in a trial of the OX40 agonist ivuxolimab. These receptor sequences come from an adult with an advanced solid tumor such as melanoma, head and neck, liver or kidney cancer.

The chain links TRBV19 to TRBJ2-4; D call uncertain. V dropped 8 bases and J dropped 4 bases, with 12 bases sitting between them. Looked up from germline, CDR1 is LNHDA and CDR2 is SQIVND (reference sequence). The CDR3 consists of 13 residues. CDR3 residues: CASQRLGKNIQYF. Written as DNA, the CDR3 is TGTGCCAGTCAGAGGCTGGGGAAAAACATTCAGTACTTC.

CDR3 amino acids: CASSSQSRGLAGEETQYF. The CDR3 nucleotides are TGTGCCAGCAGTTCCCAATCCCGTGGACTAGCGGGGGAAGAGACCCAGTACTTC. The chain joins TRBV28 to TRBJ2-5; 13 bases are a match to TRBD2. V trimming: 4 bases; J trimming: 3 bases; junction bases outside the gene matches: 11. Germline assignment: CDR1 MDHEN and CDR2 SYDVKM. The CDR3 totals 18 residues.

This rearrangement joins TRBV28 to TRBJ1-1; perhaps TRBD1 as D (6 bases). Trimming took off 8 bases at V and 2 bases at J, with 21 bases between the two ends. Germline V gene data show CDR1 as MDHEN and CDR2 as SYDVKM. This CDR3 spans 16 amino acids. Here the CDR3 DNA reads TGTGCCAGCCGATCGATCGGGGGCAGGGGAAACACTGAAGCTTTCTTT. It translates to CASRSIGGRGNTEAFF.

The V call is TRBV25-1, the J call TRBJ2-2; 13 bases agree with TRBD2. V was clipped by 2 bases and J by 4 bases; unmatched bases: 4. This CDR3 comprises 17 residues. CDR1 and CDR2 from the germline V gene are MGHDK and SYGVNS. The DNA for the CDR3 is TGTGCCAGCAGTGAAGGACTAGCGGGAGCGGGCACCGGGGAGCTGTTTTTT. The encoded protein is CASSEGLAGAGTGELFF.

This chain links TRBV5-1 with TRBJ2-7; 11 nucleotides match TRBD2. CDR1 and CDR2 (germline): SGHRS, YFSETQ. This CDR3 has 15 residues. The ends lost 3 bases at V and 2 bases at J; junction bases unmatched: 4. DNA of the CDR3: TGCGCCAGCAGCTCCTTAGCGGGAGGGCCCTACGAGCAGTACTTC. Its translation is CASSSLAGGPYEQYF.